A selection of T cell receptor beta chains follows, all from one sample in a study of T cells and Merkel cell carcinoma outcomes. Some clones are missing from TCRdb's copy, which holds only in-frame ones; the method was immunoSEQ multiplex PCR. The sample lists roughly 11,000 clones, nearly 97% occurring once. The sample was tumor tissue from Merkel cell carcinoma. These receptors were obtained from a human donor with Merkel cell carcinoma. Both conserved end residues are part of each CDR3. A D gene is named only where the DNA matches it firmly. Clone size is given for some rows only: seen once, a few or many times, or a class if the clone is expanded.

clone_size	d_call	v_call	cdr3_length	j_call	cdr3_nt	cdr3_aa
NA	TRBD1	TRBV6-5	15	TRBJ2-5	TGTGCCAGCAGTTCTACGGACAGGGTTGGAGAGACCCAGTACTTC	CASSSTDRVGETQYF
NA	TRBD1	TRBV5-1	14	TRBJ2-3	TGCGCCAGCAGTCGGGACAGTGCGAAAGATACGCAGTATTTT	CASSRDSAKDTQYF
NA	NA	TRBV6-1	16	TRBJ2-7	TGTGCCAGCAGTGAAGGGTACAGGGTAGGGACCTATGAGCAGTACTTC	CASSEGYRVGTYEQYF
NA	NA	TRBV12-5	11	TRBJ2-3	TGTGCTAGTCTGGGCCTAGATACGCAGTATTTT	CASLGLDTQYF
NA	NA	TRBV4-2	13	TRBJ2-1	TGTGCCAGCAGCCTTAGATGGGGGGACGAGCAGTTCTTC	CASSLRWGDEQFF
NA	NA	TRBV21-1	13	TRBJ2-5	TGTGCCAGCAGAAGGACTAGCGGCTCTACCCAGTACTTC	CASRRTSGSTQYF
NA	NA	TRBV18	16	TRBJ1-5	TGTGCCAGCTCACCGGTTAAGGTGGAGAGCAATCAGCCCCAGCATTTT	CASSPVKVESNQPQHF
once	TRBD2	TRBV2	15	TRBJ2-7	TGTGCCAGCACCGTGCTAGCGGGAGCGCGATACGAGCAGTACTTC	CASTVLAGARYEQYF
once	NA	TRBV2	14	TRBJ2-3	TGTGCCAGCAGTGAAACCGGGGTGGTAGATACGCAGTATTTT	CASSETGVVDTQYF
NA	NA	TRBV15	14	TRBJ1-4	TGTGCCACCAGCAGAGGCGGTTTGGCTGAAAAACTGTTTTTT	CATSRGGLAEKLFF
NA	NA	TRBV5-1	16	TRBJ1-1	TGCGCCAGCAGTAGGGGTATGGTGGGATTGGACACTGAAGCTTTCTTT	CASSRGMVGLDTEAFF
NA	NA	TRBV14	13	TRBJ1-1	TGTGCCAGCAGCCAAGGAATGACCTGGGACGCTTTCTTT	CASSQGMTWDAFF
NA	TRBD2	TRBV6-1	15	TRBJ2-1	TGTGCCAGCAGTGAAGGACTAGCGGAATACAATGAGCAGTTCTTC	CASSEGLAEYNEQFF
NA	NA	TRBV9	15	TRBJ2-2	TGTGCCAGCAGCGTAGTGCCCGGACAGTCCGGGGAGCTGTTTTTT	CASSVVPGQSGELFF
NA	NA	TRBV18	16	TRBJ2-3	TGTGCCAGCTCACCCCTCGGACAGAATCGGGGAGATACGCAGTATTTT	CASSPLGQNRGDTQYF
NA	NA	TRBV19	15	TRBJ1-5	TGTGCCAGTAGTCCGTTAGGGGGTAGCAATCAGCCCCAGCATTTT	CASSPLGGSNQPQHF
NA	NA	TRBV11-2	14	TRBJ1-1	TGTGCCAGCAGCTTGGATGGGGGTCAGACTGAAGCTTTCTTT	CASSLDGGQTEAFF
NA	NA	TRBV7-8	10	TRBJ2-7	TGCTCGAACAGGACCTACGAGCAGTACTTC	CSNRTYEQYF
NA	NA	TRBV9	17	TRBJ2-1	TGTGCCAGCAGCCCTCCTTTTAGGGCAGGGGCAGGGAATGAGCAGTTCTTC	CASSPPFRAGAGNEQFF
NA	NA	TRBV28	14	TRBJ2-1	TGTGCCAGCAGCGGACTCAACTCGCGATATGAGCAGTTCTTC	CASSGLNSRYEQFF
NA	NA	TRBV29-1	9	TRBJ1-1	TGCAGCGTTGATTACGAAGCTTTCTTT	CSVDYEAFF
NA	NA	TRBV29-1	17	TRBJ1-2	TGCAGCGTTGAGTCCCCGATGCTAAGGGTAGGGGTCTATGGCTACACCTTC	CSVESPMLRVGVYGYTF
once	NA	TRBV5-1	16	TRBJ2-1	TGCGCCAGCAGCCCGGGAAGGGGAAACAGATACAATGAGCAGTTCTTC	CASSPGRGNRYNEQFF
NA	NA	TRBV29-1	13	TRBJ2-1	TGCAGCGTACCCGGGACTTATTACAATGAGCAGTTCTTC	CSVPGTYYNEQFF
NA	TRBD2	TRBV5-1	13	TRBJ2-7	TGCGCCAGCAGCGAAAGCGGGGGAGACGAGCAGTACTTC	CASSESGGDEQYF
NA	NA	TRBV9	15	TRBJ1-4	TGTGCCAGCAGCGTATCCGGCAGGGCTAATGAAAAACTGTTTTTT	CASSVSGRANEKLFF
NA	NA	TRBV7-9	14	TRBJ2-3	TGTGCCAGCAGTCAAGGGTTGAAGGCAGATACGCAGTATTTT	CASSQGLKADTQYF
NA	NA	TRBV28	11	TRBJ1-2	TGTGCCAGCGCGACGAGCTATGGCTACACCTTC	CASATSYGYTF
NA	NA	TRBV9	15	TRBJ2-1	TGTGCCAGCAGCGTAGAATCTAGCTCGCACAATGAGCAGTTCTTC	CASSVESSSHNEQFF
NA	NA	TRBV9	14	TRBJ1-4	TGTGCCAGCAGCGTAAACCCGGATAATGAAAAACTGTTTTTT	CASSVNPDNEKLFF
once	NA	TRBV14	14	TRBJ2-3	TGTGCCAGCAGCCTCTTTAGGACTACAGATACGCAGTATTTT	CASSLFRTTDTQYF
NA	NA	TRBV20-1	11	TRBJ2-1	TGCAGTGCTAGTCTCAGGGGAGGGAAGTTCTTC	CSASLRGGKFF
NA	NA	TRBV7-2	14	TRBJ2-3	TGTGCCAGCACCGTGGGCAGGTCCGCAGATACGCAGTATTTT	CASTVGRSADTQYF
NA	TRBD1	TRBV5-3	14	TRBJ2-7	TGTGCCAGAAGCCAGGACAGGGGGCCCTACGAGCAGTACTTC	CARSQDRGPYEQYF
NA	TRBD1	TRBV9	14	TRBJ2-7	TGTGCCAGCAGCCCGCGACAGGGGGCGGGGGAGCAGTACTTC	CASSPRQGAGEQYF
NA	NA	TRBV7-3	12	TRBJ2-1	TGTGCCAGCAGCTTAGCCACCGATGAGCAGTTCTTC	CASSLATDEQFF
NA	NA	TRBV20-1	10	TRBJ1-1	TGCAGTGCTCTAATCAACGGAGCTTTCTTT	CSALINGAFF
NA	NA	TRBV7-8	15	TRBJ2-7	TGTGCCAGCAGCTCACCGACGGACCGCTCCTACGAGCAGTACTTC	CASSSPTDRSYEQYF
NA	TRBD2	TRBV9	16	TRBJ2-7	TGTGCCAGCAGCTTTAATAGCGGGGCCCTCTCCTACGAGCAGTACTTC	CASSFNSGALSYEQYF
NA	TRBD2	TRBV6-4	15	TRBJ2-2	TGTGCCACCCGATTAGCGGGAGGGCAGGGCGGGGAGCTGTTTTTT	CATRLAGGQGGELFF
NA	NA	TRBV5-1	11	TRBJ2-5	TGCGCCAGCAGCTCTCAAGAGACCCAGTACTTC	CASSSQETQYF
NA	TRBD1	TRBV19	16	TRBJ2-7	TGTGCCAGTAGTCCAACAGGGGGCCCCGAGACCTACGAGCAGTACTTC	CASSPTGGPETYEQYF
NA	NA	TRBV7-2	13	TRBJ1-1	TGTGCCAGCAGCTCGCGACCCGGCACTGAAGCTTTCTTT	CASSSRPGTEAFF
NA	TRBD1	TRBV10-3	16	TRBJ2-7	TGTGCCATCAGCCAACTAGCCGGGACAGGGGGTAACGAGCAGTACTTC	CAISQLAGTGGNEQYF
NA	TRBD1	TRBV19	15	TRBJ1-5	TGTGCCAGTAGTTTCGGACAGGGGGCTGATCAGCCCCAGCATTTT	CASSFGQGADQPQHF
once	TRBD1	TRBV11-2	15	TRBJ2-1	TGTGCCAGCAGCTTGGGGGACAGAACCTACAATGAGCAGTTCTTC	CASSLGDRTYNEQFF
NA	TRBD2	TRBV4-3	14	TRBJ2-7	TGCGCCAGCAGCCACGGATTGACGGGGGGAGAGCAGTACTTC	CASSHGLTGGEQYF
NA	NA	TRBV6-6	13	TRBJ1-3	TGTGCCAGCAGTTACTCCGTAGTAGACACCATATATTTT	CASSYSVVDTIYF
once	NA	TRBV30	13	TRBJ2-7	TGTGCCTGGAGTGTACCTTCCCGGGACGAGCAGTACTTC	CAWSVPSRDEQYF
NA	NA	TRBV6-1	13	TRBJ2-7	TGTGCCAGCAGGGTTGGATATTCCTACGAGCAGTACTTC	CASRVGYSYEQYF
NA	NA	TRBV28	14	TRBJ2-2	TGTGCCAGCAGCCGGCCCGGGTCTGGCGGGGAGCTGTTTTTT	CASSRPGSGGELFF
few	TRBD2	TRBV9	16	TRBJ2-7	TGTGCCAGCAGCGTACTACAGCGGGAGATTCGGTACGAGCAGTACTTC	CASSVLQREIRYEQYF
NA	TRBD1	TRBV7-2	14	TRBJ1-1	TGTGCCAGCAGCTTGGGACAGGGGTACACTGAAGCTTTCTTT	CASSLGQGYTEAFF
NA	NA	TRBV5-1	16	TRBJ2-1	TGCGCCAGCAGCCCGGTGGAGCCGCGGCCGGCCAATGAGCAGTTCTTC	CASSPVEPRPANEQFF